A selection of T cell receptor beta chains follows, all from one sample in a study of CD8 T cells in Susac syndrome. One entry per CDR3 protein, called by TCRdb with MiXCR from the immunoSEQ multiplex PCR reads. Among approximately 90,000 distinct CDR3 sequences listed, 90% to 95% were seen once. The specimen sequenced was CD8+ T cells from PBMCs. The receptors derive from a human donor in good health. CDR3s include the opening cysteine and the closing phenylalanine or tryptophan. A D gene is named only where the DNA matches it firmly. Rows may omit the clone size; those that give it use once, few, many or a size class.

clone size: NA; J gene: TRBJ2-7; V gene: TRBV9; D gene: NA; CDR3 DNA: TGTGCCAGCAGTACTGACTCCCACGAGCAGTACTTC; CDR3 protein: CASSTDSHEQYF
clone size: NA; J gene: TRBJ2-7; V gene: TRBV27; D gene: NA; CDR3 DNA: TGTGCCAGCAGTCGCGGGTGGGAGCAGTACTTC; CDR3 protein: CASSRGWEQYF
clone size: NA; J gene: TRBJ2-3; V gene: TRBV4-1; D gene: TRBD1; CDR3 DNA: TGCGCCAGCAGTCGAAGGGGACAGGGTCGAACAGATACGCAGTATTTT; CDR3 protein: CASSRRGQGRTDTQYF
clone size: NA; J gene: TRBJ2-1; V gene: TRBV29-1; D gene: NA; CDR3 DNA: TGCAGCGTTGAGATCTTTCTTGACGAGCAGTTCTTC; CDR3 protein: CSVEIFLDEQFF
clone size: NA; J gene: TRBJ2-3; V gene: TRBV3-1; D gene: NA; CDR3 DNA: TGTGCCAGCAGCCAAGATTCCGTGATCAGCACAGATACGCAGTATTTT; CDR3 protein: CASSQDSVISTDTQYF
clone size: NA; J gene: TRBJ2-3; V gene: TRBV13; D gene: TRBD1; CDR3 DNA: TGTGCCAGCAGCGGCCTACTTACCCGGGACAGGGACCCGGATACGCAGTATTTT; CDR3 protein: CASSGLLTRDRDPDTQYF
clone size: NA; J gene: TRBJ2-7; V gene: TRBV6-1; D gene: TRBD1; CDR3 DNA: TGTGCCAGCAGCAGTGAATCTTTCGGGACAGATCTATTCTACGAGCAGTACTTC; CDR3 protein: CASSSESFGTDLFYEQYF
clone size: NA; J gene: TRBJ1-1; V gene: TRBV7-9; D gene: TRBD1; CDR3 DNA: TGTGCCAGCAGCTTGGGGGACAGTAGATTGAACACTGAAGCTTTCTTT; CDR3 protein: CASSLGDSRLNTEAFF
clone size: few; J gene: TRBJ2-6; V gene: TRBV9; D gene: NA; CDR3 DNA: TGTGCCAGCAGCGTATCTGGGGCCAACGTCCTGACTTTC; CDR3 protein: CASSVSGANVLTF
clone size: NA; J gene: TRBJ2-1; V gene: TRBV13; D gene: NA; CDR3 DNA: TGTGCCAGCAGCCTCGGACGCGTCAAGTTCTTC; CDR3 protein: CASSLGRVKFF
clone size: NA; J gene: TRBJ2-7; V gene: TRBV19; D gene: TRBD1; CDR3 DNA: TGTGCCAGTAGTACTACCGGGACAGAGACCTACGAGCAGTACTTC; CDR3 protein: CASSTTGTETYEQYF
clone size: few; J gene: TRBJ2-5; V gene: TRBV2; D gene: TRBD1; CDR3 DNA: TGTGCCAGCAGAGACAGGGACGGAACGTACTTC; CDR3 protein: CASRDRDGTYF
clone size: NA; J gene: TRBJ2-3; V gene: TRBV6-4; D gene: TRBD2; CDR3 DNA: TGTGCCAGCAGTGACGCTAGCGGGGGGCCCACAGATACGCAGTATTTT; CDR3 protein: CASSDASGGPTDTQYF
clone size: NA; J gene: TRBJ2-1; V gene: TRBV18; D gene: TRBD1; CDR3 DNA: TGTGCCAGCTCACCACCGGGACAGGGCTCTGAGCAGTTCTTC; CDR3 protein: CASSPPGQGSEQFF
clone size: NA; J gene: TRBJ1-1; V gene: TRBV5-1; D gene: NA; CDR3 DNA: TGCGCCAGCAGCTTAGGGTACACTGAAGCTTTCTTT; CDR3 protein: CASSLGYTEAFF
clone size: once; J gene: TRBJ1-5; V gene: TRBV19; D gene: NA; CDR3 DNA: TGTGCCGGGGGTTGGCCCCAGCATTTT; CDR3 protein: CAGGWPQHF
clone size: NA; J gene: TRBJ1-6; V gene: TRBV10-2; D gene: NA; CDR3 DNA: TGCGCCAGCAGTGACGACGCTGGCGAGAGTTCACCCCTCCACTTT; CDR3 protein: CASSDDAGESSPLHF
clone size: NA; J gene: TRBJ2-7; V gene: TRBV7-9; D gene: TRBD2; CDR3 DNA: TGTGCCAGCAGCGGGGGACTAGCGGGGGCCACTTTCTCCTACGAGCAGTACTTC; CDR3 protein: CASSGGLAGATFSYEQYF
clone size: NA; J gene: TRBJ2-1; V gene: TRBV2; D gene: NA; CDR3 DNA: TGTGCCAGCGGCCCGGGTGAGCAGTTCTTC; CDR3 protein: CASGPGEQFF
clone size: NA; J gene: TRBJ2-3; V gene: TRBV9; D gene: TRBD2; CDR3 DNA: TGTGCCAGCAGCGCCCTACTAGCGGAGAGCACAGATACGCAGTATTTT; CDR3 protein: CASSALLAESTDTQYF
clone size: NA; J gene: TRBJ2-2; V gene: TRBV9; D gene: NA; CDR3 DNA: TGTGCCAGCAGCGAAGGGGACTTAACCGGGCTGTTTTTT; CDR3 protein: CASSEGDLTGLFF
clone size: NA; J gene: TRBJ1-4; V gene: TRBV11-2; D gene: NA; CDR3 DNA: TGTGCCAGCAGCCCCGCGGGAGCAACTAATGAAAAACTGTTTTTT; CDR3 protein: CASSPAGATNEKLFF
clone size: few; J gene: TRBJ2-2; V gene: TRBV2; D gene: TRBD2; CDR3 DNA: TGTGCCAGCAGTTGGAGCGGGGGGACCACCGGGGAGCTGTTTTTT; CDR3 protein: CASSWSGGTTGELFF
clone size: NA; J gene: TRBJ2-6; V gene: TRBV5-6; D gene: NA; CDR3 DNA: TGTGCCAGCAGCTTGGCTAGCTCTGGGGCCAACGTCCTGACTTTC; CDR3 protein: CASSLASSGANVLTF
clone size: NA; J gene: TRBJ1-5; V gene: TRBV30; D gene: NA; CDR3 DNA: TGTGCCTGGACCCCAGGGGATAGCAATCAGCCCCAGCATTTT; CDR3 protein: CAWTPGDSNQPQHF
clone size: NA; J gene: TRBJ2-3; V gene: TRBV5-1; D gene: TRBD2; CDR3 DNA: TGCGCCAGCAGCTTGAAACTAGCGGAAGATACGCAGTATTTT; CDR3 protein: CASSLKLAEDTQYF
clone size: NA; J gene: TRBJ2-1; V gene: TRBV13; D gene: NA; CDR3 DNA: TGTGCCAGCAGCCCCCGGGGATACAATGAGCAGTTCTTC; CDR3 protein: CASSPRGYNEQFF
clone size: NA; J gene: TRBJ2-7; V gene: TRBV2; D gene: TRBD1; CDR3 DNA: TGTGCCAGCAGTGAAGGACAGGGTTCCTACGAGCAGTACTTC; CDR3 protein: CASSEGQGSYEQYF
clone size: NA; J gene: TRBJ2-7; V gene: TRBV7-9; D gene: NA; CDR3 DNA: TGTGCCAGCAGCCCTGGGTGGAGCGAGCAGTACTTC; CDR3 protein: CASSPGWSEQYF
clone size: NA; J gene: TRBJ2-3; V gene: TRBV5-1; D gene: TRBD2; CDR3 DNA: TGCGCCAGCAGCTTGGAGGCGGGGGGGGCAGATACGCAGTATTTT; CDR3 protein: CASSLEAGGADTQYF
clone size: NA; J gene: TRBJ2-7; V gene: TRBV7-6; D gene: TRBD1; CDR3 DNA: TGTGCCAGCAGCACGGGACAGGGCCTCGAGCAGTACTTC; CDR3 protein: CASSTGQGLEQYF